One sample yielded the 29 T cell receptor beta chains listed below, sequenced in a study of T cell responses to AZD1222 COVID-19 vaccine (dated by TCRdb to the early 2020s). The library was produced with the immunoSEQ multiplex PCR assay. Here the immuneACCESS table is served through TCRdb, limited to in-frame sequences with V and J called. Missing clones are a known gap in these copies; in checked studies unresolved V genes cover under half, and the rest lacks a known reason. This sample comprises about 95,000 clones, roughly nine tenths of them detected only once. The ten largest clones represent around 3.5% of the sample. The sample's time point label, decoded: baseline before first vaccination. The source was peripheral blood, collected on day 0 of AZD1222 vaccination. The origin of the receptors is an adult in good health.

This sequence joins TRBV18 and TRBJ1-5; D possibly corresponds to TRBD1 (5 bases). V lost 3 bases and J 6 bases, leaving 18 bases between the germline ends. Germline V CDR1 and CDR2: KGHSH, LQKENI. The CDR3 loop spans 16 amino acids. CDR3 in amino acids: CASSPNKGDIGQPQHF. The DNA for the CDR3 is TGTGCCAGCTCACCGAACAAAGGGGATATCGGTCAGCCCCAGCATTTT.

The chain uses TRBV28 and TRBJ2-7, with 12 nucleotides matching TRBD1. V shed 4 bases, J shed 4 bases, and the junction held 8 bases outside the gene matches. The germline CDR1 and CDR2 sequences are MDHEN and SYDVKM. The CDR3 spans 16 residues. For the CDR3, the DNA is TGTGCCAGCAGTTCATCCGGGACAGGGGGCTTATACGAGCAGTACTTC. Translation: CASSSSGTGGLYEQYF.

The gene calls are TRBV12-5 and TRBJ1-1, with D hard to call. This CDR3 spans 12 amino acids. Germline V gives CDR1 LGHNT, CDR2 FRNRAP. V was trimmed by 1 base and J by 4 bases, leaving 4 bases between them. The CDR3 region has the DNA TGTGCTAGTGGTTTGGCGGGCACTGAAGCTTTCTTT. This sequence encodes CASGLAGTEAFF.

The J gene is TRBJ1-1, the V gene TRBV9, with 10 positions matching TRBD1. The length of the CDR3 is 15 residues. Per the germline V gene, CDR1 is SGDLS and CDR2 is YYNGEE. V was pared by 0 bases and J by 4 bases, with 3 bases of the junction left unmatched. CDR3 residues: CASSVGGQGGTEAFF. The CDR3 nucleotides are TGTGCCAGCAGCGTAGGTGGACAGGGGGGCACTGAAGCTTTCTTT.

The chain couples TRBV12-3 or TRBV12-4 to TRBJ2-7, with a weak D call TRBD2 (6 bases). The CDR3 extends over 12 amino acids. The germline V and J ends were trimmed by 3 bases and 5 bases, with 8 bases remaining between them. CDR3 nucleotide sequence: TGTGCCAGCAGTTTTTCGGGGGACGAGCAGTACTTC. Translated: CASSFSGDEQYF.

The V and J genes are TRBV5-1 and TRBJ2-6, with D tentatively TRBD1 (5 bases). This CDR3 has 16 residues. Germline loops: CDR1 SGHRS, CDR2 YFSETQ. Trimming stripped 0 bases from V and 0 bases from J, with 7 bases between. This CDR3 is CASSLEGHSGANVLTF. The DNA for the CDR3 is TGCGCCAGCAGCTTGGAGGGGCACTCTGGGGCCAACGTCCTGACTTTC.

This chain connects TRBV19 to TRBJ1-5; D gene ambiguous. V was pared by 3 bases and J by 3 bases, with 12 bases between. The CDR3 runs to 15 residues. CDR1 is LNHDA and CDR2 is SQIVND in the germline V gene (reference sequence). The CDR3 sequence is CASSILPGNNQPQHF. The CDR3 nucleotides read TGTGCCAGTAGTATCCTTCCGGGAAACAATCAGCCCCAGCATTTT.

The chain combines TRBV3-1 (or the pseudogene TRBV3-2) with TRBJ1-4, with D uncertain. Germline V gene data show CDR1 as LGHDT and CDR2 as YNNKEL (reference sequence). The CDR3 runs to 19 residues. Trimming pared 2 bases from V and 5 bases from J, leaving 24 bases between. The CDR3 DNA reads TGTGCCAGCAGCCAAAAGCCCGGGCAAGTCCTCAGACAAAATGAAAAACTGTTTTTT. Encoded protein: CASSQKPGQVLRQNEKLFF.

This clone was recorded once. Distinct nucleotide sequences in the sample also encode this CDR3. The chain employs TRBV7-3 and TRBJ2-2; D might be TRBD2 (6 bases). Germline CDR1 is SGHTA and CDR2 is FQGTGA. The CDR3 consists of 14 residues. V was shortened by 2 bases and J by 5 bases, with 9 bases between the two germline ends. The CDR3 region is CASSLRGGTGELFF. CDR3 nucleotides: TGTGCCAGCAGCTTACGAGGAGGGACCGGGGAGCTGTTTTTT.

The chain is built from TRBV28 and TRBJ1-6; D gene uncertain. V lost 7 bases and J lost 4, with 11 bases in between. Per germline, CDR1 MDHEN and CDR2 SYDVKM. The CDR3 loop spans 14 amino acids. Written as DNA, the CDR3 is TGTGCCAGCATCCCCGACATTTATAATTCACCCCTCCACTTT. It codes for CASIPDIYNSPLHF.

This chain links TRBV5-1 with TRBJ2-3; D is tentatively TRBD1 or TRBD2 (5 bases each). Trimming removed 7 bases at V and 0 bases at J, with 15 bases between. This CDR3 comprises 15 residues. Germline CDR1 is SGHRS and CDR2 is YFSETQ. CDR3 protein: CASGGAPTSTDTQYF. CDR3 DNA: TGCGCCAGCGGGGGAGCGCCGACTAGCACAGATACGCAGTATTTT.

The rearrangement joins TRBV3-1 (or the pseudogene TRBV3-2) to TRBJ1-1; 10 bases are shared with TRBD1. The CDR3 runs 16 residues. Germline lookup yields CDR1 LGHDT and CDR2 YNNKEL (reference sequence). The trim removed 4 bases at V and 2 bases at J, leaving 7 bases unmatched. DNA of the CDR3: TGTGCCAGCAGCCCATTGACAGGGGGCGGAAACACTGAAGCTTTCTTT. It yields the protein CASSPLTGGGNTEAFF.

The J gene is TRBJ1-1, the V gene TRBV5-1, with D maybe TRBD1 (6 bases). This CDR3 spans 14 amino acids. V was pared by 1 base and J by 2 bases, with 9 bases between. Germline CDR1 is SGHRS and CDR2 is YFSETQ. The CDR3 DNA reads as TGCGCCAGCAGCTTGTTACAGGGAAACACTGAAGCTTTCTTT. Translation: CASSLLQGNTEAFF.

For this clone: This sample includes further DNA sequences coding for the same CDR3. J is TRBJ2-1 and V is TRBV19; 8 positions match TRBD2. V shed 0 bases, J shed 7 bases, and the junction held 8 bases outside the gene matches. CDR1 LNHDA and CDR2 SQIVND come from the germline V gene (reference sequence). CDR3 length equals 16 residues. The CDR3 DNA reads as TGTGCCAGTAGTATAGATAACGGGGGGGCCGGGAATGAGCAGTTCTTC. Translation gives CASSIDNGGAGNEQFF.

This chain links TRBV6-1 with TRBJ2-5, with D uncertain. CDR3 length: 13 amino acids. Germline V gives CDR1 MNHNS, CDR2 SASEGT. V lost 3 bases to trimming and J lost 5 bases, with 10 bases between them. The CDR3 loop reads CASSERSRETQYF. The CDR3 nucleotides read TGTGCCAGCAGTGAGAGGTCGAGGGAGACCCAGTACTTC.

This clone was counted only a few times. V is TRBV18 and J is TRBJ2-7, with 9 bases fitting TRBD2. V trimming: 6 bases; J trimming: 0 bases; junction bases outside the gene matches: 6. The CDR3 is made up of 15 amino acids. Germline values: CDR1 KGHSH, CDR2 LQKENI. CDR3 nucleotides: TGTGCCAGCTCGTCTAGCGGGGTGAGCTCCTACGAGCAGTACTTC. The encoded protein is CASSSSGVSSYEQYF.

The gene calls are TRBV7-6 and TRBJ1-3, with a weak D call TRBD1 (5 bases). Trimming pared 5 bases from V and 0 bases from J, leaving 14 bases between. The length of the CDR3 is 16 residues. Per germline, CDR1 SGHVS and CDR2 FNYEAQ. The CDR3, as DNA: TGTGCCAGCAGCGGTCCGGGACGGAGCTCTGGAAACACCATATATTTT. It translates to CASSGPGRSSGNTIYF.

The chain links TRBV13 to TRBJ2-1, with 7 nucleotides matching TRBD2. J lost 1 base, V lost 3 bases, and 9 bases had no gene match. This CDR3 is 17 amino acids long. Germline V lookup: CDR1 PRHDT, CDR2 FYEKMQ (reference sequence). In DNA form, the CDR3 reads TGTGCCAGCAGCTTTGAAGGACTAGGGAGGTCCTACAATGAGCAGTTCTTC. Amino acids: CASSFEGLGRSYNEQFF.

V usage is TRBV18 and J usage is TRBJ2-5, with TRBD2 matching over 9 bases. CDR3 length: 15 residues. The germline V gene has CDR1 KGHSH and CDR2 LQKENI. J gave up 2 bases and V 1 base, and 2 bases lay outside the gene matches. CDR3 protein: CASSPRLAGQETQYF. The DNA of the CDR3 is TGTGCCAGCTCACCACGTCTAGCGGGGCAAGAGACCCAGTACTTC.

V and J are TRBV6-5 and TRBJ2-1; TRBD1 aligns across 8 bases. With 3 bases clipped from V and 10 bases from J, the junction kept 11 bases outside the gene matches. This CDR3 region has 15 residues. From germline, CDR1 is MNHEY and CDR2 SVGAGI. CDR3 DNA: TGTGCCAGCAGTTATTCACCGGACAGGGCAGGAGAGCAGTTCTTC. Translating gives CASSYSPDRAGEQFF.

This chain links TRBV2 with TRBJ2-2; tentative D call: TRBD2 (6 bases). Trimming pared 9 bases from V and 5 bases from J, leaving 19 bases between. The germline V gene has CDR1 SNHLY and CDR2 FYNNEI. The CDR3 has 15 residues. The CDR3 nucleotides are TGTGCCAGACAGGCGCCGGGGGTTTCTACCGGGGAGCTGTTTTTT. Encoded protein: CARQAPGVSTGELFF.

The chain uses TRBV27 and TRBJ1-5; D unresolved. Germline-derived CDR1 and CDR2 are MNHEY and SMNVEV (reference sequence). Trimming shortened V by 5 bases and J by 9 bases, and 14 bases separated the two germline ends. The CDR3 loop spans 13 amino acids. The CDR3 spells CASSPDWERPQHF. CDR3 DNA: TGTGCCAGCAGTCCGGACTGGGAACGGCCCCAGCATTTT.

The gene calls are TRBV27 and TRBJ1-2; 8 bases agree with TRBD1. CDR1 and CDR2 (germline): MNHEY, SMNVEV (reference sequence). Trimming removed 5 bases from V and 0 bases from J; junction bases left unmatched: 5. The CDR3 is made up of 15 amino acids. The CDR3 is CASSPQTGANYGYTF. CDR3 nucleotide sequence: TGTGCCAGCAGTCCTCAGACAGGGGCTAACTATGGCTACACCTTC.

The chain employs TRBV7-9 and TRBJ1-2; tentatively, D is TRBD1 (5 bases). V gave up 5 bases and J gave up 8 bases, with 12 bases separating them. CDR3 length: 12 residues. CDR1 and CDR2 (germline): SEHNR, FQNEAQ (reference sequence). The CDR3 coding sequence is TGTGCCAGCAGCGTACCGCGGGACGGCTACACCTTC. This sequence encodes CASSVPRDGYTF.

The chain has TRBV5-1 and TRBJ1-4, with TRBD1 identical over 7 bases. Germline V gives CDR1 SGHRS, CDR2 YFSETQ. The CDR3 has 16 residues. V gave up 3 bases and J gave up 0 bases; unmatched junction bases: 5. CDR3 DNA sequence: TGCGCCAGCAGCTCGACGGGGACAGCAACTAATGAAAAACTGTTTTTT. Amino acids: CASSSTGTATNEKLFF.

The V gene is TRBV10-1, the J gene TRBJ1-2; D remains unclear. Germline V CDR1 and CDR2: WNHNN, SYGVQD (reference sequence). The V end was cut by 0 bases, the J end by 7 bases, with 9 bases between. CDR3 length: 13 residues. The CDR3 DNA reads TGCGCCAGCAGTGAGTCAGGTCTTGGTGGCTACACCTTC. Its translation: CASSESGLGGYTF.

This rearrangement joins TRBV19 to TRBJ1-2; D not certain. Germline values: CDR1 LNHDA, CDR2 SQIVND (reference sequence). V was shortened by 6 bases and J by 8 bases, with 22 bases between the two germline ends. CDR3 length equals 15 residues. The CDR3 loop reads CASSSNRYSTGGYTF. CDR3 DNA sequence: TGTGCCAGTAGCTCCAATCGTTACAGTACCGGAGGCTACACCTTC.

This clone is a singleton in its sample. The V call is TRBV18, the J call TRBJ2-7; D perhaps matches TRBD2 (6 bases). Germline-derived CDR1 and CDR2 are KGHSH and LQKENI. V lost 0 bases, J lost 2 bases, and 11 bases lay in between. CDR3 length equals 15 residues. The CDR3 DNA reads as TGTGCCAGCTCACCACCAGACGGGAGAGCCTACGAGCAGTACTTC. Translation: CASSPPDGRAYEQYF. Together with reference TRBV18 and TRBJ2-7, the CDR3 gives the full variable domain: NAGVMQNPRHLVRRRGQEARLRCSPMKGHSHVYWYRQLPEEGLKFMVYLQKENIIDESGMPKERFSAEFPKEGPSILRIQQVVRGDSAAYFCASSPPDGRAYEQYFGPGTRLTVT.

The gene calls are TRBV5-1 and TRBJ2-3, with 7 bases aligning to TRBD1. The CDR3 consists of 14 residues. Germline-derived CDR1 and CDR2 are SGHRS and YFSETQ. V lost 0 bases and J lost 2; bases outside the gene matches: 0. This CDR3 reads CASSLEGATDTQYF. The CDR3 DNA sequence: TGCGCCAGCAGCTTGGAGGGGGCCACAGATACGCAGTATTTT.